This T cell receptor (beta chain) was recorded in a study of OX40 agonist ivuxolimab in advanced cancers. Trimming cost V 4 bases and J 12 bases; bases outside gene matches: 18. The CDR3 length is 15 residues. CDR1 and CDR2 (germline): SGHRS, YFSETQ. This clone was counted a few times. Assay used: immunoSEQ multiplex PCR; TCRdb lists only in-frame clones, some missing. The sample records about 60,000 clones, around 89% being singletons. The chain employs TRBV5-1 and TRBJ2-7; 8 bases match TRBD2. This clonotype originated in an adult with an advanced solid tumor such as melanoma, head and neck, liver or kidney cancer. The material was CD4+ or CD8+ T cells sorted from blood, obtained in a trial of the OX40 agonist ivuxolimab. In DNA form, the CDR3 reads TGCGCCAGCAGCCCTACTAGCGGTGTCGAGACTGGCCGGTACTTC. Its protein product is CASSPTSGVETGRYF.